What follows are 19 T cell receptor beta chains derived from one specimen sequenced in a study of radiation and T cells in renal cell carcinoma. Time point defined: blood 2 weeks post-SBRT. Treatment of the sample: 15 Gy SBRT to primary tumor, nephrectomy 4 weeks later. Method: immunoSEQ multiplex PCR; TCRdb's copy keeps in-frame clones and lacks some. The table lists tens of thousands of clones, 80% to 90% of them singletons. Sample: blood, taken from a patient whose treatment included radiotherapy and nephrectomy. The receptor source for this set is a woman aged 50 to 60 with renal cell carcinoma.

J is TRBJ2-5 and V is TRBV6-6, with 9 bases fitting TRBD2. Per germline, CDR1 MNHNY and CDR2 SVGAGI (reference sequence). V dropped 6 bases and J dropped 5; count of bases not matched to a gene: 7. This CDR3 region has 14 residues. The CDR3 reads CASRQAGGWETQYF. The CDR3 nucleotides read TGTGCCAGCAGACAAGCGGGGGGTTGGGAGACCCAGTACTTC.

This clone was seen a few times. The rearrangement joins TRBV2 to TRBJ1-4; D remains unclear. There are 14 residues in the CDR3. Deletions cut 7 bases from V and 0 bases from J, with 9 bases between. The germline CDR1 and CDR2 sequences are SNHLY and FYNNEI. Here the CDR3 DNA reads TGTGCCAGCACATACAGCCCAACTAATGAAAAACTGTTTTTT. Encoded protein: CASTYSPTNEKLFF.

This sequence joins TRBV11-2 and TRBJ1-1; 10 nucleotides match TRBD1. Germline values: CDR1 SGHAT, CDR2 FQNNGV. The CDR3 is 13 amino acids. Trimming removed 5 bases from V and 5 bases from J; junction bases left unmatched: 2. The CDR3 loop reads CASSADRGTEAFF. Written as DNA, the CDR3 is TGTGCCAGCAGCGCGGACAGGGGGACTGAAGCTTTCTTT.

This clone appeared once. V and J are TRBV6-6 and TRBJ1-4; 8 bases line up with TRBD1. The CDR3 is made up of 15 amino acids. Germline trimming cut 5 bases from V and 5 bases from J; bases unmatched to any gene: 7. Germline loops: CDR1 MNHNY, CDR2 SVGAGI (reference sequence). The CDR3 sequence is CASSRPGQENEKLFF. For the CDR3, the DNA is TGTGCCAGCAGTCGTCCGGGACAGGAAAATGAAAAACTGTTTTTT.

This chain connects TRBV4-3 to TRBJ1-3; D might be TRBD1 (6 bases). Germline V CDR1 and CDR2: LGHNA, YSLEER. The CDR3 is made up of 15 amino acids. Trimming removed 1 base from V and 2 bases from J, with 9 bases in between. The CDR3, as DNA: TGCGCCAGCAGCCAAGCCGGGACAACTGGAAACACCATATATTTT. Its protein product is CASSQAGTTGNTIYF.

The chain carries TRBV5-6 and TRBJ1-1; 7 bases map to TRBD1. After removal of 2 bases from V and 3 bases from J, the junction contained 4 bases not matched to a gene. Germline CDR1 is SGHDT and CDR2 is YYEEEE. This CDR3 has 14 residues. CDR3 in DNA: TGTGCCAGCAGCTTAGTAACAGGGGACACTGAAGCTTTCTTT. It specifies CASSLVTGDTEAFF. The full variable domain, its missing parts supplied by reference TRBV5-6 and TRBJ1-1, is DAGVTQSPTHLIKTRGQQVTLRCSPKSGHDTVSWYQQALGQGPQFIFQYYEEEERQRGNFPDRFSGHQFPNYSSELNVNALLLGDSALYLCASSLVTGDTEAFFGQGTRLTVV.

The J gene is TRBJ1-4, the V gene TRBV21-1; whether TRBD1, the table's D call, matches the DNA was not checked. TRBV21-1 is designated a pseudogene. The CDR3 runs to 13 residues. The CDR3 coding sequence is TGTGCCAGCAGCTCCGGACAGGGGAAGAAACTGTTTTTT. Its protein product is CASSSGQGKKLFF.

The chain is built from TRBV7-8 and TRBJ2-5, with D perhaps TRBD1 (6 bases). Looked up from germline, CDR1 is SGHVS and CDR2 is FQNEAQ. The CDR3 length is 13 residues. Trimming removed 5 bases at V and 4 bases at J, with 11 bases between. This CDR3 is CASSLGTLETQYF. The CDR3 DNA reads TGTGCCAGCAGCCTCGGGACACTAGAGACCCAGTACTTC. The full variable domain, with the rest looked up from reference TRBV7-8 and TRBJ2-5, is GAGVSQSPRYKVAKRGQDVALRCDPISGHVSLFWYQQALGQGPEFLTYFQNEAQLDKSGLPSDRFFAERPEGSVSTLKIQRTQQEDSAVYLCASSLGTLETQYFGPGTRLLVL.

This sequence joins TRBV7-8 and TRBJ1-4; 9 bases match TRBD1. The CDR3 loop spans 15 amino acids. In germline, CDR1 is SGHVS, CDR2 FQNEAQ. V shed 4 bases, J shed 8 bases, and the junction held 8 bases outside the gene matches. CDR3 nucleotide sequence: TGTGCCAGCAGCTCAATGGGACAGGGTAGCGAAAAACTGTTTTTT. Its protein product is CASSSMGQGSEKLFF.

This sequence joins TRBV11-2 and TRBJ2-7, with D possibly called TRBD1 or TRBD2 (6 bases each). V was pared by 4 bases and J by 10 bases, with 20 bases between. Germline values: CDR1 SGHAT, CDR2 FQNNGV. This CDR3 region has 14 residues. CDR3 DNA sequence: TGTGCCAGCAGCTCAAGCCTACAGGGAGGAAGTCAGTACTTC. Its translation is CASSSSLQGGSQYF.

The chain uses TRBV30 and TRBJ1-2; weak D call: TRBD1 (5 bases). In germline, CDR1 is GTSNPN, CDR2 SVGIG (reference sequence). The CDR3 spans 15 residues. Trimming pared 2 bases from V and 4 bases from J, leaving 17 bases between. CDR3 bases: TGTGCCTGGAGTAAGCAAGGGGCCTATTCCTATGGCTACACCTTC. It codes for CAWSKQGAYSYGYTF.

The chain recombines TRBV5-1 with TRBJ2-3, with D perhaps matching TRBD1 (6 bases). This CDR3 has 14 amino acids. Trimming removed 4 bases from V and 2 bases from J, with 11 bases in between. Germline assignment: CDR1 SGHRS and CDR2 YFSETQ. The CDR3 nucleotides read TGCGCCAGCAGCCAGGGGACCAACACAGATACGCAGTATTTT. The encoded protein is CASSQGTNTDTQYF.

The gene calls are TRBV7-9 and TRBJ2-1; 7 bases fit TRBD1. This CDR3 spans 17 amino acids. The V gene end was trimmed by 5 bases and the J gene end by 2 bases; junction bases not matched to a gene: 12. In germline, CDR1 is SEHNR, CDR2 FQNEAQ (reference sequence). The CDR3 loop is CASSQTRGREAYNEQFF. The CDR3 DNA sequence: TGTGCCAGCAGCCAGACGAGGGGGCGAGAAGCCTACAATGAGCAGTTCTTC.

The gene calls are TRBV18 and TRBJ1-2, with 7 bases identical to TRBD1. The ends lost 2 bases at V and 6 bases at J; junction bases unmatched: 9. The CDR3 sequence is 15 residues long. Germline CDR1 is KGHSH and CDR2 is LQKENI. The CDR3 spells CASSPIDRASHGYTF. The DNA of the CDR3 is TGTGCCAGCTCACCAATTGACAGGGCGTCTCATGGCTACACCTTC.

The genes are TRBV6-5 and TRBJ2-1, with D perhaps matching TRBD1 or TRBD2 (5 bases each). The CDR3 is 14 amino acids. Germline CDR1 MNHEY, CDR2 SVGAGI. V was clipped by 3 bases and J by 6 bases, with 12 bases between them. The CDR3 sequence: CASSYSPGRNEQFF. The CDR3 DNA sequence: TGTGCCAGCAGTTATTCTCCGGGACGCAATGAGCAGTTCTTC.

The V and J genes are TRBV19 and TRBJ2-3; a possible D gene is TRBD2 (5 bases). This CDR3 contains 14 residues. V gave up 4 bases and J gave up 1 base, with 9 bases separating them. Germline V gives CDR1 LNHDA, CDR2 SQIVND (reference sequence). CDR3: CASSNSGGTDTQYF. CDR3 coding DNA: TGTGCCAGTAGTAACAGCGGAGGCACAGATACGCAGTATTTT.

CDR3 nucleotide sequence: TGTGCCTGGAGTGCCGCCGGGACGGCAATCTATAATGGTTCACCCCTCCACTTT. It yields the protein CAWSAAGTAIYNGSPLHF. The J gene is TRBJ1-6, the V gene TRBV30, with D perhaps TRBD1 (5 bases). Germline CDR1 and CDR2: GTSNPN and SVGIG (reference sequence). Trimming shortened V by 1 base and J by 9 bases, and 25 bases separated the two germline ends. This CDR3 is 18 amino acids long.

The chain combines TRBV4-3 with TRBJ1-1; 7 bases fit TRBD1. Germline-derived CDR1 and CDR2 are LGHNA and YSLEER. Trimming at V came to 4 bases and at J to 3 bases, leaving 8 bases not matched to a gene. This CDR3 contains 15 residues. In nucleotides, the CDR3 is TGCGCCAGCAGCCTTTCGACAGGGCGGGACACTGAAGCTTTCTTT. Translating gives CASSLSTGRDTEAFF.

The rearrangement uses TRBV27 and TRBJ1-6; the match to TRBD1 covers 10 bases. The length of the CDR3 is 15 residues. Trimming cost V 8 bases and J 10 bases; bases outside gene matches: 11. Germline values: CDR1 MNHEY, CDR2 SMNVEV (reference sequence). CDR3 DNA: TGTGCCAGCCCCCCGTTAGGACAGGGGGAGTCACCCCTCCACTTT. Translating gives CASPPLGQGESPLHF.